This is a list of T cell receptor beta chains from one sample in a study of neurological immune-mediated disorders. One entry per CDR3 protein, called by TCRdb with MiXCR from the 5' RACE reads. The table has around 80,000 distinct CDR3 sequences, 9% to 12% seen once; the top ten hold about 1.8%. The sample consisted of PBMCs. These receptors originate from a man in his forties in good health. The CDR3 runs from the conserved cysteine through the conserved F or W. A D gene is named only where the DNA matches it firmly. Clone size is not always given. Where it is, it says once, few, many or a class for expanded clones.

TRBV5-6,-,TRBJ2-2,-,TGTGCCAGCAGCTCGGAGGCGGGGGCGGTTAACGGGGAGCTGTTTTTT,CASSSEAGAVNGELFF
TRBV7-2,many,TRBJ2-4,TRBD2,TGTGCCAGCAGCTTAGAAGGGACTAGAGAGGGCATTCAGTACTTC,CASSLEGTREGIQYF
TRBV7-3,many,TRBJ1-2,-,TGTGCCAGCAGCTCCCAGGCAGGGGATGGCTACACCTTC,CASSSQAGDGYTF
TRBV18,-,TRBJ2-4,TRBD2,TGTGCCATCTCACCACGACTAGCGGGGGAGTGGGCCAAAAACATTCAGTACTTC,CAISPRLAGEWAKNIQYF
TRBV5-1,medium-sized,TRBJ2-3,-,TGCGCCAGCAGCCCGGACGGGGTTAGCACAGATACGCAGTATTTT,CASSPDGVSTDTQYF
TRBV20-1,many,TRBJ1-1,-,TGCAGTGCTAGAGATATCCGGCAGGTGAACACTGAAGCTTTCTTT,CSARDIRQVNTEAFF
TRBV20-1,many,TRBJ1-1,-,TGCAGTGCTAGAGTGCCCCCAACGAACACTGAAGCTTTCTTT,CSARVPPTNTEAFF
TRBV11-2,many,TRBJ2-4,-,TGTGCCAGCAGCGTTGGGGCCAAAAACATTCAGTACTTC,CASSVGAKNIQYF
TRBV7-3,-,TRBJ2-7,-,TGTGCCAGCAGCTTAACGGGGGAGAGGGGATCCAGCGAGCAGTACTTC,CASSLTGERGSSEQYF
TRBV5-1,many,TRBJ1-2,-,TGCGCCAGCAGCTCCGGGGGCCATGGCTACACCTTC,CASSSGGHGYTF
TRBV20-1,-,TRBJ1-1,-,TGCAGTGCCCTTTTGAACACTGAAGCTTTCTTT,CSALLNTEAFF
TRBV27,many,TRBJ2-2,-,TGTGCCAGCAGTTTGCGGACGGTCCACACCGGGGAGCTGTTTTTT,CASSLRTVHTGELFF
TRBV7-6,many,TRBJ2-2,-,TGTGCCAGCAGCGTACGGGACACCGGGGAGCTGTTTTTT,CASSVRDTGELFF
TRBV29-1,many,TRBJ1-1,-,TGCAGCGTGGCCACAGGGTACACTGAAGCTTTCTTT,CSVATGYTEAFF
TRBV5-1,-,TRBJ2-7,-,TGCGCCAGCAAGGAGTCAGACTACTCCTACGAGCAGTACTTC,CASKESDYSYEQYF
TRBV5-1,many,TRBJ2-3,-,TGCGCCAGCAGCTTGAGGCAGGGAAGCACAGATACGCAGTATTTT,CASSLRQGSTDTQYF
TRBV11-2,many,TRBJ2-2,-,TGTGCCAGCCGGCGGCAAGGGACCGGGGAGCTGTTTTTT,CASRRQGTGELFF
TRBV5-1,many,TRBJ2-3,-,TGCGCCAGCACAAGGATGGAAAGCGGGAGCACAGATACGCAGTATTTT,CASTRMESGSTDTQYF
TRBV11-2,few,TRBJ2-3,-,TGTGCCAGCAGCTTACTTAGGGGCACAGATACGCAGTATTTT,CASSLLRGTDTQYF
TRBV21-1,many,TRBJ1-3,-,TGTGCCAGCAGCGGGAGACAGGGGGCGCAAGTTAATCGGTGCCACTCTGGAAACACCATATATTTT,CASSGRQGAQVNRCHSGNTIYF
TRBV20-1,few,TRBJ2-7,-,TGCAGTGCTAGGGCCCTCCGGGAGGAGCAGTACTTC,CSARALREEQYF
TRBV9,many,TRBJ1-1,-,TGTGCCAGCAGCGTAGGGTCCGACAGGCCTTACACTGAAGCTTTCTTT,CASSVGSDRPYTEAFF
TRBV27,few,TRBJ2-7,-,TGTGCCAGCAGTTTATCCCGGACGGCCGGCTACGAGCAGTACTTC,CASSLSRTAGYEQYF
TRBV10-3,once,TRBJ2-5,TRBD2,TGTGCCATCAGTGATCTCGGACTAGTGGGAGGAGGGACCCAGTACTTC,CAISDLGLVGGGTQYF
TRBV6-1,-,TRBJ2-2,-,TGTGCCAGCAGCGTAAGGACGGAGGGCACCGGGGAGCTGTTTTTT,CASSVRTEGTGELFF
TRBV6-5,many,TRBJ1-2,TRBD1,TGTGCCAGCAGTCAAGCAGGGGGCAGGGGCTATGGCTACACCTTC,CASSQAGGRGYGYTF
TRBV3-1,many,TRBJ1-2,-,TGTGCCAGCAGCCAAGACATCTATGGTGGCTACACCTTC,CASSQDIYGGYTF
TRBV5-1,-,TRBJ2-7,TRBD1,TGCGCCAGCAGCTTGCGAGCAGGGGGCCTTTACGAGCAGTACTTC,CASSLRAGGLYEQYF
TRBV6-6,-,TRBJ2-1,TRBD1,TGTGCCAGCAGTTACGCCGGGACAGGGAGACATGAGCAGTTCTTC,CASSYAGTGRHEQFF
TRBV20-1,-,TRBJ2-7,-,TGCAGTGCCCCTAGGGTCTACGAGCAGTATTTC,CSAPRVYEQYF